A single sample is the source of the 13 T cell receptor beta chains below, sequenced in a study of blood T cell repertoires in COVID-19 (dated by TCRdb to the early 2020s). Library preparation used the immunoSEQ multiplex PCR assay. Here the immuneACCESS table is served through TCRdb, limited to in-frame sequences with V and J called. Missing clones are a known gap in these copies; in checked studies unresolved V genes cover under half, and the rest lacks a known reason. The sample table shows 250,000 or so clones, and around 90% are seen once. The biggest ten clones account for approximately 2.3% of the sample. Sequences were obtained from peripheral blood. The receptors were gathered from a woman aged 55-70 years with COVID-19, enrolled during active disease.

This chain uses TRBV19 with TRBJ1-2; D might be TRBD1 (5 bases). The CDR3 covers 13 residues. Deletions cut 3 bases from V and 6 bases from J, with 11 bases between. Germline V gene sequence: CDR1 LNHDA, CDR2 SQIVND (reference sequence). CDR3 sequence: CASSIRDRDGYTF. CDR3 DNA: TGTGCCAGTAGTATTCGTGACAGAGATGGCTACACCTTC.

CDR3 sequence: CASSPSETNSPLHF. The DNA for the CDR3 is TGTGCCAGCTCGCCCAGTGAAACTAATTCACCCCTCCACTTT. The rearrangement links TRBV18 to TRBJ1-6; D gene ambiguous. This CDR3 has 14 residues. Deletions cut 6 bases from V and 6 bases from J, with 12 bases between. Germline CDR1 KGHSH, CDR2 LQKENI.

The J gene is TRBJ1-5, the V gene TRBV6-1, with D possibly being TRBD1 (5 bases). The germline V gene encodes CDR1 MNHNS and CDR2 SASEGT. The CDR3 has 15 amino acids. V lost 3 bases and J lost 11, with 20 bases in between. CDR3 residues: CASSDQAVSGGTQHF. The CDR3 region has the DNA TGTGCCAGCAGTGACCAGGCAGTGTCTGGGGGGACCCAGCATTTT.

The rearrangement links TRBV19 to TRBJ2-1; D is unresolved. V lost 2 bases and J 1 base, leaving 3 bases between the germline ends. Germline V gene data show CDR1 as LNHDA and CDR2 as SQIVND (reference sequence). The CDR3 extends over 13 amino acids. The CDR3 DNA is TGTGCCAGTAGTATACAGTCCTACAATGAGCAGTTCTTC. As protein: CASSIQSYNEQFF.

The chain couples TRBV6-2 or TRBV6-3 to TRBJ2-3, with a possible D match to TRBD1 (6 bases). The CDR3 extends over 15 amino acids. V lost 2 bases to trimming and J lost 4 bases, with 13 bases between them. The germline V gene encodes CDR1 MNHEY and CDR2 SVGEGT. CDR3 sequence: CASSYGGRHADTQYF. The CDR3 DNA reads TGTGCCAGCAGTTACGGGGGCAGGCACGCAGATACGCAGTATTTT.

The chain links TRBV7-9 to TRBJ1-5; D uncertain. Deletions cut 0 bases from V and 5 bases from J, with 14 bases between. Germline CDR1 and CDR2: SEHNR and FQNEAQ (reference sequence). This CDR3 contains 16 residues. CDR3 loop: CASSLASPTFDQPQHF. The CDR3 DNA is TGTGCCAGCAGCTTAGCGTCCCCTACTTTCGATCAGCCCCAGCATTTT.

The chain is built from TRBV29-1 and TRBJ1-6; D perhaps matches TRBD1 (6 bases). The V and J ends lost 5 bases and 7 bases respectively, with 18 bases between them. The germline V gene has CDR1 SQVTM and CDR2 ANQGSEA. The CDR3 is 15 residues long. The CDR3: CSVSLGVGANSPLHF. The CDR3 DNA is TGCAGCGTTAGCCTCGGGGTGGGGGCCAATTCACCCCTCCACTTT.

The CDR3 reads CASSSGRGSSYNEQFF. In nucleotides, the CDR3 is TGTGCCAGCAGTTCTGGGCGGGGTAGCTCCTACAATGAGCAGTTCTTC. The chain combines TRBV6-2 or TRBV6-3 with TRBJ2-1; D may be TRBD2 (6 bases). The CDR3 runs 16 residues. In germline, CDR1 is MNHEY, CDR2 SVGEGT. V was trimmed by 4 bases and J by 0 bases, leaving 13 bases between them.

This clone was seen only once. The chain couples TRBV7-2 to TRBJ1-2; D is unresolved. Trimming stripped 2 bases from V and 5 bases from J, with 12 bases between. CDR1 is SGHTA and CDR2 is FQGNSA in the germline V gene. The CDR3 is made up of 14 amino acids. CDR3 sequence reads: CASSLSDLGYGYTF. The CDR3 region has the DNA TGTGCCAGCAGCTTATCAGACCTAGGTTATGGCTACACCTTC.

This clone has more than one count but fewer than ten. The V and J genes are TRBV19 and TRBJ2-1; TRBD2 matches at 15 bases. The CDR3 sequence is 17 residues long. Germline V gene lookup returns CDR1 LNHDA and CDR2 SQIVND (reference sequence). V lost 7 bases to trimming and J lost 4 bases; unmatched junction nucleotides: 8. Here the CDR3 DNA reads TGTGCCAGTACCGGGGCAGGGACTAGCGGGGGGTACAATGAGCAGTTCTTC. Its protein is CASTGAGTSGGYNEQFF.

V is TRBV30 and J is TRBJ1-5; 7 bases fit TRBD1. This CDR3 spans 16 amino acids. V shed 2 bases and J 1 base; nucleotides not matched to a gene: 8. Germline assignment: CDR1 GTSNPN and CDR2 SVGIG (reference sequence). CDR3 loop: CAWSSPGTASNQPQHF. CDR3 nucleotide sequence: TGTGCCTGGAGTTCTCCCGGGACAGCGAGCAATCAGCCCCAGCATTTT.

The rearrangement joins TRBV23-1 to TRBJ2-5; the match to TRBD1 covers 9 bases. TRBV23-1 is an open reading frame, and its role is uncertain. V shed 4 bases, J shed 3 bases, and the junction held 9 bases outside the gene matches. The CDR3 has 16 residues. The CDR3 spells CASSPRPGQGKETQYF. As DNA, the CDR3 is TGCGCCAGCAGTCCTCGGCCGGGACAGGGTAAAGAGACCCAGTACTTC.

The chain couples TRBV7-9 to TRBJ2-7, with TRBD1 identical over 10 bases. Trimming took 1 base from V and 5 from J; bases not matched to a gene: 5. The germline gives CDR1 SEHNR, CDR2 FQNEAQ (reference sequence). The CDR3 sequence is 15 residues long. The CDR3 is CASSLGQGALHEQYF. The CDR3 bases are TGTGCCAGCAGCTTAGGACAGGGGGCTTTGCACGAGCAGTACTTC.